This record concerns one T cell receptor (beta chain) sequence. Its antigen is unknown. This sample was included in a study of post-analysis software for immune sequencing data. Study-level findings and limits: In patients, about five TRBV segments were more frequent than in controls, with TRBV5-6, TRBV5-1 and TRBV20-1 among them.

V gave up 3 bases and J gave up 5 bases, with 19 bases separating them. The CDR3 length is 16 residues. CDR1 and CDR2 from the germline V gene are SEHNR and FQNEAQ (reference sequence). The library was made from cDNA and included unique molecular identifiers. One entry per CDR3 protein, called by TCRdb with MiXCR from the PCR reads. The sample lists roughly 800,000 distinct CDR3 sequences; 53% were seen once. The sequence derives from a girl aged 5 to 17 with multiple sclerosis. The chain has TRBV7-9 and TRBJ2-5; D possibly corresponds to TRBD2 (6 bases). Sequencing was carried out using blood. CDR3 nucleotides: TGTGCCAGCAGCTTGTTTGGCAGGGTCGGAGGGGAGACCCAGTACTTC. It is translated as CASSLFGRVGGETQYF. Using reference TRBV7-9 and TRBJ2-5 for the parts outside the CDR3, the full variable domain is DTGVSQNPRHKITKRGQNVTFRCDPISEHNRLYWYRQTLGQGPEFLTYFQNEAQLEKSRLLSDRFSAERPKGSFSTLEIQRTEQGDSAMYLCASSLFGRVGGETQYFGPGTRLLVL.